This T cell receptor (beta chain) emerged from a study of blood T cells in healthy people across ages. Points from the study as a whole: Unknown CMV status may confound age-related changes in expanded clones.

Deletions cut 5 bases from V and 3 bases from J, with 19 bases between. In germline, CDR1 is SGHTA, CDR2 FQGNSA. This CDR3 is 16 amino acids long. Each sample used at least 7 million PBMCs. Each sample yielded at least 5 micrograms of PBMC total RNA. This clonotype occurred a few times. The antigen remains unidentified. Through a sample-barcoded 5' primer and a J-beta primer mix, a second PCR was run for roughly 6 to 12 cycles. TCRdb re-analysed the 5' RACE reads in MiXCR, keeping a single row per CDR3 protein. The table shows around 710,000 distinct CDR3 sequences, with about 42% occurring only once. Sequencing was carried out using blood. The chain employs TRBV7-2 and TRBJ1-2; possibly TRBD1 for D (5 bases). This clonotype was obtained from a woman aged 60 to 75 in good health. CDR3 coding DNA: TGTGCCAGCAGCACAGCGTCCTTGGGGGGGGACTATGGCTACACCTTC. This encodes CASSTASLGGDYGYTF.